This T cell receptor (beta chain) emerged from a study of radiotherapy plus CTLA-4 blockade in lung cancer. Using immunoSEQ multiplex PCR, the repertoire was profiled, and TCRdb retains in-frame clones only, with some absent. The sample has roughly 120,000 clones, more than 65% seen once. Trimming took off 4 bases at V and 4 bases at J, with 14 bases between the two ends. The CDR3 is 14 amino acids. Germline lookup yields CDR1 SGHNT and CDR2 YYREEE (reference sequence). The sequence was obtained from a human donor with non-small cell lung cancer that progressed on radiotherapy plus ipilimumab. Some clones in this sample may be carry-over from other donors' samples. The sequenced sample was peripheral blood, obtained from a patient treated with radiotherapy plus ipilimumab. This chain uses TRBV5-4 with TRBJ2-5, with D perhaps matching TRBD2 (7 bases). The CDR3, as DNA: TGTGCCAGCAGCGAAGGGGGGGAAATAGAGACCCAGTACTTC. Amino acid sequence: CASSEGGEIETQYF. Full variable domain (rest looked up from reference TRBV5-4 and TRBJ2-5): ETGVTQSPTHLIKTRGQQVTLRCSSQSGHNTVSWYQQALGQGPQFIFQYYREEENGRGNFPPRFSGLQFPNYSSELNVNALELDDSALYLCASSEGGEIETQYFGPGTRLLVL.